The 27 T cell receptor beta chains below were found in one sample sequenced in a study of T cells in tuberculosis. The data were produced by immunoSEQ multiplex PCR, yet TCRdb's version contains in-frame clones alone and is incomplete. The sample lists 25,000 or so clones, 90% occurring once. Sequencing used PBMCs. The receptors were sampled from a donor under 30 with latent tuberculosis or without tuberculosis infection.

The CDR3 is CAISGANRPREQYF. The DNA of the CDR3 is TGTGCCATCAGTGGAGCCAACCGCCCCCGCGAGCAGTACTTC. The rearrangement links TRBV10-3 to TRBJ2-7; D unclear. The CDR3 contains 14 residues. V was cut by 4 bases and J by 6 bases, with 16 bases left in between. Germline-derived CDR1 and CDR2 are ENHRY and SYGVKD.

This chain joins TRBV5-4 and TRBJ2-3; possible D gene TRBD2, 6 bases. The CDR3 consists of 16 residues. Trimming removed 4 bases at V and 2 bases at J, with 17 bases between. In germline, CDR1 is SGHNT, CDR2 YYREEE (reference sequence). The CDR3 DNA reads as TGTGCCAGCAGCCCGATTTCGGGGGAGATCACAGATACGCAGTATTTT. Translating it yields CASSPISGEITDTQYF.

V and J are TRBV4-1 and TRBJ2-7; 15 bases are a match to TRBD2. CDR1 and CDR2 (germline): MGHRA, YSYEKL. The CDR3 loop spans 17 amino acids. The ends lost 3 bases at V and 1 base at J; junction bases unmatched: 4. The CDR3 sequence is CASSHGLAGGKSYEQYF. CDR3 sequence (DNA): TGCGCCAGCAGCCACGGACTAGCGGGGGGGAAGTCCTACGAGCAGTACTTC.

The V and J genes are TRBV4-3 and TRBJ1-2, with TRBD1 identical over 7 bases. The trim removed 0 bases at V and 5 bases at J, leaving 3 bases unmatched. The CDR3 has 14 amino acids. CDR1 and CDR2 (germline): LGHNA, YSLEER. The CDR3 nucleotides read TGCGCCAGCAGCCAAGAAGGCAGGGGGTATGGCTACACCTTC. Protein: CASSQEGRGYGYTF.

The CDR3 DNA reads TGTGCCAGCGGGGGCTCTTACAATGAGCAGTTCTTC. Its protein product is CASGGSYNEQFF. This chain connects TRBV5-6 to TRBJ2-1, with a weak D call TRBD1 (6 bases). Per germline, CDR1 SGHDT and CDR2 YYEEEE. Trimming removed 7 bases from V and 4 bases from J, with 9 bases in between. This CDR3 contains 12 residues.

V and J are TRBV19 and TRBJ2-7; TRBD2 matches at 12 bases. Germline CDR1 is LNHDA and CDR2 is SQIVND (reference sequence). V dropped 4 bases and J dropped 4; count of bases not matched to a gene: 5. CDR3 length: 15 amino acids. The CDR3 DNA reads TGTGCCAGTAGTACCACTAGCGGGGGGAGATACGAGCAGTACTTC. Translation gives CASSTTSGGRYEQYF.

This chain joins TRBV18 and TRBJ2-1, with 10 bases identical to TRBD2. CDR1 and CDR2 (germline): KGHSH, LQKENI. V dropped 1 base and J dropped 9; count of bases not matched to a gene: 3. This CDR3 is built from 14 residues. The CDR3 region has the DNA TGTGCCAGCTCACCACAGCGGGGGGGCTCTGAGCAGTTCTTC. It yields the protein CASSPQRGGSEQFF.

V usage is TRBV5-1 and J usage is TRBJ2-5, with 7 bases fitting TRBD2. The CDR3 length is 14 residues. The germline gives CDR1 SGHRS, CDR2 YFSETQ. Trimming cost V 4 bases and J 0 bases; bases outside gene matches: 3. The CDR3 is CASSPGTNQETQYF. CDR3 coding DNA: TGCGCCAGCAGCCCAGGGACTAACCAAGAGACCCAGTACTTC.

The chain has TRBV6-6 and TRBJ2-3; D uncertain. CDR1 is MNHNY and CDR2 is SVGAGI in the germline V gene (reference sequence). Trimming left V 3 bases short and J 2 bases short, with 9 bases between. This CDR3 comprises 14 residues. CDR3 sequence: CASSYDTHTDTQYF. The CDR3 DNA sequence: TGTGCCAGCAGTTATGACACCCACACAGATACGCAGTATTTT.

This clone was seen only once. The chain couples TRBV5-1 to TRBJ2-5; D perhaps matches TRBD1 (6 bases). Trimming removed 4 bases at V and 5 bases at J, with 18 bases between. CDR3 size: 15 residues. Germline V gene data show CDR1 as SGHRS and CDR2 as YFSETQ. CDR3 sequence reads: CASSRRDTPGETQYF. The CDR3 nucleotides are TGCGCCAGCAGCCGACGGGACACTCCTGGGGAGACCCAGTACTTC.

This chain uses TRBV5-4 with TRBJ1-1, with 9 bases that match TRBD1. CDR3 length: 14 residues. V was pared by 4 bases and J by 5 bases, with 6 bases of the junction left unmatched. The germline gives CDR1 SGHNT, CDR2 YYREEE (reference sequence). The CDR3 reads CASSPDRGGTEAFF. DNA of the CDR3: TGTGCCAGCAGCCCGGACAGGGGTGGGACTGAAGCTTTCTTT.

This chain uses TRBV28 with TRBJ2-7; 8 nucleotides match TRBD1. The CDR3 is 14 amino acids. The trim removed 1 base at V and 3 bases at J, leaving 2 bases unmatched. The V gene's germline CDR1 is MDHEN and CDR2 SYDVKM. The CDR3 spells CASSLSGTGYEQYF. Written as DNA, the CDR3 is TGTGCCAGCAGTTTATCGGGGACAGGCTACGAGCAGTACTTC.

This CDR3 reads CASSEDGGGGSDTQYF. DNA of the CDR3: TGTGCCAGCAGTGAAGATGGGGGGGGAGGTTCAGATACGCAGTATTTT. This sequence joins TRBV6-1 and TRBJ2-3, with 7 bases fitting TRBD2. The CDR3 runs 16 residues. The ends lost 1 base at V and 4 bases at J; junction bases unmatched: 8. Germline assignment: CDR1 MNHNS and CDR2 SASEGT.

The chain couples TRBV27 to TRBJ1-5, with a tentative D call TRBD1 (6 bases). V lost 4 bases and J lost 3, with 13 bases in between. The V gene's germline CDR1 is MNHEY and CDR2 SMNVEV (reference sequence). This CDR3 spans 15 amino acids. The CDR3 reads CASSWSRGTNQPQHF. DNA for the CDR3: TGTGCCAGCAGTTGGTCGAGGGGGACCAATCAGCCCCAGCATTTT.

The chain recombines TRBV5-1 with TRBJ2-5, with 9 positions matching TRBD1. The CDR3 runs to 14 residues. The germline V gene has CDR1 SGHRS and CDR2 YFSETQ. Trimming removed 4 bases from V and 3 bases from J; junction bases left unmatched: 4. The CDR3: CASSGGTGKETQYF. The CDR3 nucleotides are TGCGCCAGCAGCGGCGGGACAGGGAAAGAGACCCAGTACTTC.

This clone occurred once. The V gene is TRBV7-8, the J gene TRBJ1-5; D is possibly TRBD1 (5 bases). Germline V gene lookup returns CDR1 SGHVS and CDR2 FQNEAQ. The V and J ends lost 5 bases and 3 bases respectively, with 14 bases between them. The CDR3 consists of 15 residues. In DNA, the CDR3 is TGTGCCAGCAGCGGCGGGACGGCTACCAATCAGCCCCAGCATTTT. Encoded protein: CASSGGTATNQPQHF.

The gene calls are TRBV7-8 and TRBJ2-3; D might be TRBD1 (6 bases). Germline CDR1 reads SGHVS; CDR2 reads FQNEAQ. V lost 5 bases, J lost 0 bases, and 15 bases lay in between. This CDR3 has 16 residues. The CDR3 nucleotides read TGTGCCAGCAGCAACAGGGACCCTTCTAGCACAGATACGCAGTATTTT. Translating gives CASSNRDPSSTDTQYF.

This chain joins TRBV2 and TRBJ2-7, with TRBD2 matching over 11 bases. V was pared by 7 bases and J by 3 bases, with 8 bases of the junction left unmatched. Germline values: CDR1 SNHLY, CDR2 FYNNEI. This CDR3 contains 15 residues. CDR3 nucleotide sequence: TGTGCCAGCACGTCAACCGGGACTAGCGGCTACGAGCAGTACTTC. It encodes CASTSTGTSGYEQYF.

This rearrangement joins TRBV27 to TRBJ1-5; D is possibly TRBD1 (5 bases). Between the trimmed V and J ends, which lost 8 bases and 5 bases, there was a span of 16 bases. Per germline, CDR1 MNHEY and CDR2 SMNVEV (reference sequence). CDR3 length: 14 residues. DNA of the CDR3: TGTGCCAGCGCCCCCAGCGGGGGTCATCAGCCCCAGCATTTT. The encoded protein is CASAPSGGHQPQHF.

V is TRBV5-8 and J is TRBJ1-1; D may be TRBD1 (6 bases). CDR3 length: 15 residues. The V and J ends lost 4 bases and 4 bases respectively, with 17 bases between them. Germline loops: CDR1 SGHTS, CDR2 YDEGEE. Here the CDR3 DNA reads TGTGCCAGCAGCCCCGGGGGGCAGGGGATCACTGAAGCTTTCTTT. It specifies CASSPGGQGITEAFF.

The chain has TRBV10-1 and TRBJ2-3; 12 bases line up with TRBD2. This CDR3 is built from 15 residues. Germline V gives CDR1 WNHNN, CDR2 SYGVQD (reference sequence). The V and J ends lost 3 bases and 3 bases, in that order; junction bases with no gene match: 1. DNA for the CDR3: TGCGCCAGCAGTGAAACTAGCGGGGGGACAGATACGCAGTATTTT. This encodes CASSETSGGTDTQYF.

V usage is TRBV6-5 and J usage is TRBJ1-1, with D possibly matching TRBD1 (5 bases). The V end was cut by 5 bases, the J end by 11 bases, with 15 bases between. Germline CDR1 MNHEY, CDR2 SVGAGI. This CDR3 contains 12 residues. The CDR3 DNA reads as TGTGCCAGCAGTGGCTACAGGCGATCCGCTTTCTTT. This encodes CASSGYRRSAFF.

This sequence joins TRBV9 and TRBJ2-3, with 8 bases that match TRBD2. Germline CDR1 and CDR2: SGDLS and YYNGEE. With 4 bases clipped from V and 7 bases from J, the junction kept 5 bases outside the gene matches. This CDR3 contains 13 residues. This chain's CDR3 is CASSPKRGNTQYF. The CDR3 DNA sequence: TGTGCCAGCAGCCCCAAGCGGGGGAATACGCAGTATTTT.

V gene TRBV27 combines with J gene TRBJ1-5; D perhaps matches TRBD1 (5 bases). V gave up 5 bases and J gave up 0 bases, with 11 bases separating them. CDR3 size: 15 residues. CDR1 and CDR2 (germline): MNHEY, SMNVEV (reference sequence). The CDR3 DNA reads TGTGCCAGCAGTCCTCAGGGTAATAGCAATCAGCCCCAGCATTTT. Protein: CASSPQGNSNQPQHF.

The rearrangement joins TRBV28 to TRBJ1-2; TRBD1 aligns across 8 bases. This CDR3 has 14 amino acids. V shed 5 bases and J 4 bases; nucleotides not matched to a gene: 6. Germline CDR1 reads MDHEN; CDR2 reads SYDVKM. The DNA of the CDR3 is TGTGCCAGCAGTCCGGGACAGGACTTCTATGGCTACACCTTC. Its translation: CASSPGQDFYGYTF.

CDR3 DNA: TGTGCCAGCAGCGGCGGACAGGGGGCTGATGGCTACACCTTC. It yields the protein CASSGGQGADGYTF. This sequence joins TRBV2 and TRBJ1-2, with 11 bases fitting TRBD1. This CDR3 contains 14 residues. The germline gives CDR1 SNHLY, CDR2 FYNNEI. Unmatched junction bases numbered 6, after V lost 6 bases and J lost 6 bases.

The DNA for the CDR3 is TGTGCCAGAAGCCACAGGGAGATGGGCAATCAGCCCCAGCATTTT. Its translation is CARSHREMGNQPQHF. This chain joins TRBV5-3 and TRBJ1-5, with D perhaps TRBD1 (6 bases). TRBV5-3 is assigned to the ORF class and has an uncertain function. Between the trimmed V and J ends, which lost 4 bases and 2 bases, there was a span of 13 bases. This CDR3 is built from 15 residues.